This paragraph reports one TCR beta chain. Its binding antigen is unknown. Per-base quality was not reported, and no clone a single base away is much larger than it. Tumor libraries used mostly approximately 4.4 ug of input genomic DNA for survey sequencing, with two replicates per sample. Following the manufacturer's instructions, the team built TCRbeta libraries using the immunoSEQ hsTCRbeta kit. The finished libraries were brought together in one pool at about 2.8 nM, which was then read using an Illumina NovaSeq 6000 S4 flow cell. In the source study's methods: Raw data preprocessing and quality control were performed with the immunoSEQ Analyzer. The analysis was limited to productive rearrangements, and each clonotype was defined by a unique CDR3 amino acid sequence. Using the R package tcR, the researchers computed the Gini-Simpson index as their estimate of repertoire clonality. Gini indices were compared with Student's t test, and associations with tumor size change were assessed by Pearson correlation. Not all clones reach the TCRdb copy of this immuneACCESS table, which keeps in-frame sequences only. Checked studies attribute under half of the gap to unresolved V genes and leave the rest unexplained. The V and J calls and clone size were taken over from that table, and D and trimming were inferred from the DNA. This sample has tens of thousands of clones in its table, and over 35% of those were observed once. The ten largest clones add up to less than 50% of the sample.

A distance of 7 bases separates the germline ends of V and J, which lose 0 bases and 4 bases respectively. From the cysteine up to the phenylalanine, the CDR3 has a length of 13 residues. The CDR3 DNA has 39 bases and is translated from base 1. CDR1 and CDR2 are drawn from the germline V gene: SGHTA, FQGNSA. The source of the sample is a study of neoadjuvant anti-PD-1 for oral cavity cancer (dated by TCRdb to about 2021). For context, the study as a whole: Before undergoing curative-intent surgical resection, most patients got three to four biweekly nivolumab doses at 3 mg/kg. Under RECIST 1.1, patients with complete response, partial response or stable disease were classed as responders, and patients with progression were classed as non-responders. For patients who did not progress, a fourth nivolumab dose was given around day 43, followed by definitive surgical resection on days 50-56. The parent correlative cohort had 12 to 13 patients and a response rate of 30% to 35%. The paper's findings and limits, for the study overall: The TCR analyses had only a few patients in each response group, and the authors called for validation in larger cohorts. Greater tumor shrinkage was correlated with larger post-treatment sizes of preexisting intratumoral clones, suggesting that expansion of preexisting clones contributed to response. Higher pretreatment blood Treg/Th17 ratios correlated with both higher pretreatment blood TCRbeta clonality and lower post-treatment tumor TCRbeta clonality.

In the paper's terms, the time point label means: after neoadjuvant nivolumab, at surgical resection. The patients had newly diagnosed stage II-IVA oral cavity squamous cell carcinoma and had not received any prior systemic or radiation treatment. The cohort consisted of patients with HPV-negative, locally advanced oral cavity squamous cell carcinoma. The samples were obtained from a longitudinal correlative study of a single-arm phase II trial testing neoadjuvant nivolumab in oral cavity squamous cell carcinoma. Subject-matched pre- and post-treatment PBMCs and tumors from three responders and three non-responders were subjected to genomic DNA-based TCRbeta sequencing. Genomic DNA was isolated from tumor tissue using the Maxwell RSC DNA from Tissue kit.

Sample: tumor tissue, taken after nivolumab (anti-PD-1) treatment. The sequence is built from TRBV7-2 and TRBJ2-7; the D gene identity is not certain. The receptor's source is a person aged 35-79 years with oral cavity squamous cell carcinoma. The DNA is TGTGCCAGCAGCTTAGCAGTGATTTACGAGCAGTACTTC. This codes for CASSLAVIYEQYF.